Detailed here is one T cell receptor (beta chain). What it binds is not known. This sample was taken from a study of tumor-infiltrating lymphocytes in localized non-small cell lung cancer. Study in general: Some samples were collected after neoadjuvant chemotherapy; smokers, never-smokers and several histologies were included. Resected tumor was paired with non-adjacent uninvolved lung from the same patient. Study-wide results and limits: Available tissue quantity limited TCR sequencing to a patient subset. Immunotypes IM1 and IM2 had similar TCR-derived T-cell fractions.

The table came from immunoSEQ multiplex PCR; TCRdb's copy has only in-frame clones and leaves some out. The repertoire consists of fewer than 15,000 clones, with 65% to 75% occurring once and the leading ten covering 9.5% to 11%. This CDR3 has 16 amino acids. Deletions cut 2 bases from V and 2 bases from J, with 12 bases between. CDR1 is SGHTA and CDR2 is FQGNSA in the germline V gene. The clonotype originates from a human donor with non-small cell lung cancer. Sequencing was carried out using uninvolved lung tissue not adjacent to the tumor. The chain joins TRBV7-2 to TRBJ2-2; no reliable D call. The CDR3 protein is CASSLNPPYNTGELFF. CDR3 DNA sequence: TGTGCCAGCAGCTTAAACCCCCCATATAACACCGGGGAGCTGTTTTTT.